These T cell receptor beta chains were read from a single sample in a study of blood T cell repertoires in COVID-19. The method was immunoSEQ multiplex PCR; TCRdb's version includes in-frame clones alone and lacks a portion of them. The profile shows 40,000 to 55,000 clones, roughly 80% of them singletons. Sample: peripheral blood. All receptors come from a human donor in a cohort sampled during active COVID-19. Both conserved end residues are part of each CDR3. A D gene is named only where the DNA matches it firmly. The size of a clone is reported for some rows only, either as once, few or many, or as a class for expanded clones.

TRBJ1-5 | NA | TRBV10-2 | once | CASSQGLGQPQHF | TGCGCCAGCAGTCAGGGATTAGGACAGCCCCAGCATTTT
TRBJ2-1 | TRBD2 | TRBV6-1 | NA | CASSASSGRASYNEQFF | TGTGCCAGCAGTGCCTCGAGCGGGAGGGCCTCTTACAATGAGCAGTTCTTC
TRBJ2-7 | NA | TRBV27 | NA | CASSLSNSGLEQYF | TGTGCCAGCAGTTTATCCAATTCAGGGCTCGAGCAGTACTTC
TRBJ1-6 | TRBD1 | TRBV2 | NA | CASSPGGQGENSPLHF | TGTGCCAGCAGTCCCGGAGGACAGGGGGAAAATTCACCCCTCCACTTT
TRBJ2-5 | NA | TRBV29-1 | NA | CSAGGGQETQYF | TGCAGCGCCGGAGGAGGACAAGAGACCCAGTACTTC
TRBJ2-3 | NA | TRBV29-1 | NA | CSAIGQQTDTQYF | TGCAGCGCCATAGGACAGCAGACAGATACGCAGTATTTT
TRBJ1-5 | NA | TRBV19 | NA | CASSLAGDNQPQHF | TGTGCCAGTAGTCTCGCAGGGGACAATCAGCCCCAGCATTTT
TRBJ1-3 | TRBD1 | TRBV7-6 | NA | CASSLGSGTEGPYSGNTIYF | TGTGCCAGCAGCTTAGGGTCGGGGACAGAGGGGCCTTACTCTGGAAACACCATATATTTT
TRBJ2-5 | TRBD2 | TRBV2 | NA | CASSGPNSGRWDTETQYF | TGTGCCAGCAGTGGCCCTAATAGCGGGAGGTGGGATACGGAGACCCAGTACTTC
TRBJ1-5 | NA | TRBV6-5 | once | CASRNTNQPQHF | TGTGCCAGCAGAAACACCAATCAGCCCCAGCATTTT
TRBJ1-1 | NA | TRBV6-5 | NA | CASSYEGNTEAFF | TGTGCCAGCAGTTACGAGGGGAACACTGAAGCTTTCTTT
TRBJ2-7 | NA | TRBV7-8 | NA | CASSLVSGTYEQYF | TGTGCCAGCAGCTTAGTTTCAGGGACCTACGAGCAGTACTTC
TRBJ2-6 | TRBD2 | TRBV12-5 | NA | CASGLSGSGANVLTF | TGTGCTAGTGGTCTTAGCGGGTCTGGGGCCAACGTCCTGACTTTC
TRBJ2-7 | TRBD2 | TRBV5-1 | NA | CASSSGLAGVKEQYF | TGCGCCAGCAGCTCAGGACTAGCGGGAGTGAAAGAGCAGTACTTC
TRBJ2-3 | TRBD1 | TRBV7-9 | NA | CASSWPRQGARGDTQYF | TGTGCCAGCAGCTGGCCGCGACAGGGGGCTCGGGGAGATACGCAGTATTTT
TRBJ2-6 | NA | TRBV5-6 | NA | CASSSRGADAGANVLTF | TGTGCCAGCAGCTCCCGGGGGGCAGACGCTGGGGCCAACGTCCTGACTTTC
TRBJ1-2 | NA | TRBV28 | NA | CASSLRNYGYTF | TGTGCCAGCAGTCTCAGAAACTATGGCTACACCTTC
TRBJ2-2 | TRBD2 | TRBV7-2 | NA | CASSVTSGATGELFF | TGTGCCAGCAGCGTGACTAGCGGGGCCACCGGGGAGCTGTTTTTT
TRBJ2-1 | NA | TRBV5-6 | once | CASSSPWSSSYNEQFF | TGTGCCAGCAGCTCCCCCTGGTCGAGCTCCTACAATGAGCAGTTCTTC
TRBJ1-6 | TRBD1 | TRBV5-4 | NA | CASSDRTGYNSPLHF | TGTGCCAGCAGCGATAGGACAGGCTATAATTCACCCCTCCACTTT
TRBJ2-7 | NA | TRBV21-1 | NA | CASSKEGAGKGLAGEQYF | TGTGCCAGCAGCAAAGAAGGGGCAGGGAAGGGACTAGCGGGGGAGCAGTACTTC
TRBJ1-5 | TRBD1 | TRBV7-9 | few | CASSYGQDQPQHF | TGTGCCAGCAGCTACGGACAGGATCAGCCCCAGCATTTT
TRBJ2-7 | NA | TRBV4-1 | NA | CASSQDPEGSTYEQYF | TGCGCCAGCAGCCAAGATCCGGAGGGTTCCACCTACGAGCAGTACTTC
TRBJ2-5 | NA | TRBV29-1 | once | CSVTTGYQETQYF | TGCAGCGTCACCACGGGGTATCAAGAGACCCAGTACTTC
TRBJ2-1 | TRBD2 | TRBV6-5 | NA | CASSPTSGVYNEQFF | TGTGCCAGCAGTCCGACTAGCGGGGTCTACAATGAGCAGTTCTTC
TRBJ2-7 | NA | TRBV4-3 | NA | CASSQYIQGYEQYF | TGCGCCAGCAGCCAATACATTCAGGGGTACGAGCAGTACTTC
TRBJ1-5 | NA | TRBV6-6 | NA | CASSYVQGLEPQHF | TGTGCCAGCAGTTACGTCCAGGGCCTAGAGCCCCAGCATTTT
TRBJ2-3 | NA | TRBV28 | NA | CATRLSGARAYF | TGTGCCACCAGGCTCAGTGGGGCCCGGGCGTATTTT
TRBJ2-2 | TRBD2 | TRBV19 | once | CASCERDRTGELFF | TGTGCCAGCTGCGAGCGGGATCGGACCGGGGAGCTGTTTTTT
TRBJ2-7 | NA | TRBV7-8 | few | CASSLEEAGTTYEQYF | TGTGCCAGCAGCTTAGAAGAGGCCGGGACAACCTACGAGCAGTACTTC
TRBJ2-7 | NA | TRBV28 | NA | CASSPRGLSLGNEQYF | TGTGCCAGCAGTCCCAGAGGACTCTCCTTGGGGAACGAGCAGTACTTC
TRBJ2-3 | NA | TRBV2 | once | CASSESFRADSTDTQYF | TGTGCCAGCAGTGAATCGTTTAGAGCGGACAGCACAGATACGCAGTATTTT
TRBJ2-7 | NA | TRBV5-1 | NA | CASREIPGDEQYF | TGCGCCAGCAGGGAGATTCCCGGAGACGAGCAGTACTTC
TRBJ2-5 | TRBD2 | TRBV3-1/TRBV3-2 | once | CASSQDAASGETQYF | TGTGCCAGCAGCCAAGATGCGGCTAGCGGAGAGACCCAGTACTTC
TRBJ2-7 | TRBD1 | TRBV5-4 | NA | CASSLRQGSHYEQYF | TGTGCCAGCAGCTTAAGACAGGGCTCCCACTACGAGCAGTACTTC
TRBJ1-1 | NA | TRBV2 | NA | CASSEGRSLVEAFF | TGTGCCAGCAGTGAAGGGCGGTCGCTGGTGGAAGCTTTCTTT
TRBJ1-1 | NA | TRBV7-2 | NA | CASSQTWEDTEAFF | TGTGCCAGCAGTCAGACATGGGAGGACACTGAAGCTTTCTTT
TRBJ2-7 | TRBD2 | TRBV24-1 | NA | CATSDGLAGANEQYF | TGTGCCACCAGTGATGGTCTAGCGGGAGCTAACGAGCAGTACTTC
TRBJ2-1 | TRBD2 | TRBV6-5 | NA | CASSYPPSGRLNEQFF | TGTGCCAGCAGTTATCCGCCTAGCGGGAGGCTAAATGAGCAGTTCTTC
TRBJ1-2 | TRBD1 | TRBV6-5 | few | CATNRDRGNYGYTF | TGTGCCACCAATAGGGACAGGGGGAACTATGGCTACACCTTC
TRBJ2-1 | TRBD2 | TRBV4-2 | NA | CASSQALADPNNEQFF | TGTGCCAGCAGCCAGGCACTAGCGGACCCCAACAATGAGCAGTTCTTC
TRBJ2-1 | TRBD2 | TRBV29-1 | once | CSVEGPAGGPHNEQFF | TGCAGCGTTGAAGGGCCAGCGGGAGGGCCGCACAATGAGCAGTTCTTC
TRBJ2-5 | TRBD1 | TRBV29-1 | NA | CSVREGTEYQETQYF | TGCAGCGTCCGTGAGGGGACAGAGTACCAAGAGACCCAGTACTTC
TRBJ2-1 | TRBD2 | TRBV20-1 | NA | CSASSGRAPNEQFF | TGCAGTGCTAGTAGCGGGAGGGCTCCAAATGAGCAGTTCTTC
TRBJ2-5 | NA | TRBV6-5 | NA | CASTKRRQYQETQYF | TGTGCCAGCACCAAACGGAGGCAGTACCAAGAGACCCAGTACTTC
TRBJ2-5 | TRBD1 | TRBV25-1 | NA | CASSALDRVEETQYF | TGTGCCAGCAGTGCGTTGGACAGGGTGGAAGAGACCCAGTACTTC
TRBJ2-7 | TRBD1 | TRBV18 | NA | CASSLRQGLQRDEQYF | TGTGCCAGCTCACTTAGACAGGGGCTTCAGAGGGACGAGCAGTACTTC
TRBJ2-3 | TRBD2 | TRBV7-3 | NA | CASARGAGESDTQYF | TGTGCCAGCGCGAGGGGAGCGGGAGAATCAGATACGCAGTATTTT